This T cell receptor (beta chain) was sequenced for a study of STAT5B mutations in CD4+ large granular lymphocyte leukemia. Looked up from germline, CDR1 is MDHEN and CDR2 is SYDVKM. Trimming pared 5 bases from V and 8 bases from J, leaving 13 bases between. The CDR3 sequence is 13 residues long. The repertoire was sequenced with immunoSEQ multiplex PCR; TCRdb's copy has only in-frame clones and lacks some. The sample includes around 21,000 clones, more than 60% seen only once; the top ten take 0.42%. Sequences were obtained from CD4+ T cells from blood buffy coats. J is TRBJ2-4 and V is TRBV28, with a weak D call TRBD2 (5 bases). This receptor was obtained from a human donor in good health. The CDR3 nucleotides read TGTGCCAGCAGTCACCCGGACTTGGACATTCAGTACTTC. Translated: CASSHPDLDIQYF.